This paragraph reports one T cell receptor (beta chain). No antigen is known for it. These data come from a study of Graves' ophthalmopathy and Graves' hyperthyroidism. Study-wide background: Samples of peripheral blood were obtained at initial diagnosis, prior to treatment of any kind. Notes on the study in general: As the model predicted ophthalmopathy progression, it achieved a sensitivity of about 71% and a specificity of around 73%.

TCR beta CDR3 regions were amplified from RNA transcripts. An initial RT-PCR round employing HTBI primers preceded a second-round multiplex PCR. From the multiplex PCR reads, TCRdb called clonotypes with MiXCR, one entry per CDR3 protein. This table holds hundreds of thousands of distinct CDR3 sequences, about two fifths found once. From germline, CDR1 is LNHNV and CDR2 YYDKDF (reference sequence). Trimming left V 1 base short and J 11 bases short, with 20 bases between. The CDR3 spans 15 residues. This rearrangement joins TRBV15 to TRBJ1-1; D not certain. This sequence originates from an adult man with Graves' ophthalmopathy. Input material: peripheral blood. The CDR3 loop is CATSRVAGETPTAFF. In nucleotides, the CDR3 is TGTGCCACCAGCAGAGTAGCGGGTGAGACCCCAACGGCTTTCTTT.